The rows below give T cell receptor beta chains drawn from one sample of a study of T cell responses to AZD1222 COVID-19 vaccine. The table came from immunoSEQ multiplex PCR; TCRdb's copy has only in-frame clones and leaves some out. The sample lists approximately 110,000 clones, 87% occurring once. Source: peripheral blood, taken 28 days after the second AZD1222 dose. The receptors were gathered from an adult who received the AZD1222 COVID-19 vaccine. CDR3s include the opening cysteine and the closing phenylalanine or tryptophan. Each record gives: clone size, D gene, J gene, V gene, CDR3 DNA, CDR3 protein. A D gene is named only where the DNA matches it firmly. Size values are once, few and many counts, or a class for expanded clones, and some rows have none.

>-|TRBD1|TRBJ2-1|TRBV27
TGTGCCGTCGGACAGGGTCGTGATGAGCAGTTCTTC
CAVGQGRDEQFF
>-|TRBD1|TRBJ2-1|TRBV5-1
TGCGCCAGCAGCTCGTCCGGGACAGGGAAACGTAATGAGCAGTTCTTC
CASSSSGTGKRNEQFF
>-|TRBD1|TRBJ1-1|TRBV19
TGTGCCAGTAGTACGACAGGGAGGACTGAAGCTTTCTTT
CASSTTGRTEAFF
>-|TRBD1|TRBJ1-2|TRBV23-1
TGCGCCAGCAGGACCGGGACAGCGCTAAACTATGGCTACACCTTC
CASRTGTALNYGYTF
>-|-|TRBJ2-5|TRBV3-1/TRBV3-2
TGTGCCAGCAGCCAAGATCTCAGCGTAAGTGCCCAGTACTTC
CASSQDLSVSAQYF
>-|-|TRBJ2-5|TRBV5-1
TGCGCCAGCAGCTTACGTGGTCAAGAGACCCAGTACTTC
CASSLRGQETQYF
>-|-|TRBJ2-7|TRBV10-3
TGTGCCATCAGTGAGTCGGGGCAGGCTCCCTACGAGCAGTACTTC
CAISESGQAPYEQYF
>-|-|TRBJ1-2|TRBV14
TGTGCCAGCAGCCAAGATAACTGGAACTATGGCTACACCTTC
CASSQDNWNYGYTF
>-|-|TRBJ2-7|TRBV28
TGTGCCAGCAGTGTCTCCGGGGGCGGGGCCTACGAGCAGTACTTC
CASSVSGGGAYEQYF
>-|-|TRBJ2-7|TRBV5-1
TGCGCCAGCAGCGGTTCAGGGGCAGGCTACGAGCAGTACTTC
CASSGSGAGYEQYF
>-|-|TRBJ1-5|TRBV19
TGTGCCAGTAGTATTTTCCGGGGATGGGATCAGCCCCAGCATTTT
CASSIFRGWDQPQHF
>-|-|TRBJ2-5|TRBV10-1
TGCGCCAGCAGTGAGTCTCGGGGGAGAGGGCGAGAGACCCAGTACTTC
CASSESRGRGRETQYF
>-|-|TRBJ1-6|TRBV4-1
TGCGCCAGCAGCCAGGCCAAGACTTATAATTCACCCCTCCACTTT
CASSQAKTYNSPLHF
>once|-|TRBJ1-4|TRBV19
TGTGCCAGTAGCTCAGGAGCAACTAATGAAAAACTGTTTTTT
CASSSGATNEKLFF
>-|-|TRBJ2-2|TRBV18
TGTGCCAGCTCACCATTTTCCGGGGGGCCCACCGGGGAGCTGTTTTTT
CASSPFSGGPTGELFF
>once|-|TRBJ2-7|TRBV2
TGTGCCAGCAGCCAATTACCGGGACCTTCCTACGAGCAGTACTTC
CASSQLPGPSYEQYF
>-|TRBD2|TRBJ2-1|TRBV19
TGTGCCAGTAGTGGGACTAGCGGGAAGGTGGAGCAGTTCTTC
CASSGTSGKVEQFF
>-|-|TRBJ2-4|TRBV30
TGTGCCTGGAGTCCGGGAGACGAGACCAAAAACATTCAGTACTTC
CAWSPGDETKNIQYF
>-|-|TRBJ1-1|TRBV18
TGTGCCAGCTCACCCTCCATGGGGGGGTGGACTGAAGCTTTCTTT
CASSPSMGGWTEAFF
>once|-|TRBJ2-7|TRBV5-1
TGCGCCAGCAGCGGGACACAGGATTACGAGCAGTACTTC
CASSGTQDYEQYF
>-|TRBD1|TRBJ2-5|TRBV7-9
TGTGCCAGCAGCCAGGGCAACAGGGGGAAAGAGACCCAGTACTTC
CASSQGNRGKETQYF
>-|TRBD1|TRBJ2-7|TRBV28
TGTGCCAGCAGTTCCTTTGGGACAGGGGGCCCCTACGAGCAGTACTTC
CASSSFGTGGPYEQYF
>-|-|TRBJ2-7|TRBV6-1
TGTGCCAGCAGTGAATGGTACAGGGCCGACCAGTACTTC
CASSEWYRADQYF
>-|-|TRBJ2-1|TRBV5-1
TGCGCCAGCAGCTTGTTTGTGGGGAAGAGCTCCTACAATGAGCAGTTCTTC
CASSLFVGKSSYNEQFF
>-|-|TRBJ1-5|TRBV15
TGTGCCACCAGCAGAGATTCCGGGGGGGGCAGAAGCCAGCATTTT
CATSRDSGGGRSQHF
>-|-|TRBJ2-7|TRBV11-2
TGTGCCAGCAGCTTAGGGGCCAGCTCCTACGAGCAGTACTTC
CASSLGASSYEQYF
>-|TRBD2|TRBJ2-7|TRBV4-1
TGCGCCAGCAGCCAAGCGTTGCGCGGGAGTTTTAGCGAGCAGTACTTC
CASSQALRGSFSEQYF
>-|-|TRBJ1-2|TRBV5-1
TGCGCCAGCAGCCTAGACCCGGACAGATTAAGCTATGGCTACACCTTC
CASSLDPDRLSYGYTF
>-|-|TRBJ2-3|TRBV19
TGTGCCAGTAGTATAGGGAGATACACAGATACGCAGTATTTT
CASSIGRYTDTQYF
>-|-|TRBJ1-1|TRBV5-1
TGCGCCAGCAGCTTGGTCGCGGATACTGAAGCTTTCTTT
CASSLVADTEAFF
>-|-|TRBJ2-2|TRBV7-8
TGTGCCAGCAGCTTTGGGACACTGAACACCGGGGAGCTGTTTTTT
CASSFGTLNTGELFF
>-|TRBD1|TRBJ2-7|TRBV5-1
TGCGCCAGCAGCACTCACAGGGGATCCGAGCAGTACTTC
CASSTHRGSEQYF
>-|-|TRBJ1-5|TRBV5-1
TGCGCCAGCAGCTTGGCCGGGGGGGCGAGTCAGCCCCAGCATTTT
CASSLAGGASQPQHF
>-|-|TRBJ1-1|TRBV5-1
TGCGCCAGCAGCTCGGGGGTCTTGAACACTGAAGCTTTCTTT
CASSSGVLNTEAFF
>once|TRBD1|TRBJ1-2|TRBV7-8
TGTGCCAGCAGCTTAGGGGGGACAGGGGGCAGCGTCTATGGCTACACCTTC
CASSLGGTGGSVYGYTF
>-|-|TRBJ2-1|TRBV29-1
TGCAGCGTTGAGACCCCAGGGCCATTATACAATGAGCAGTTCTTC
CSVETPGPLYNEQFF
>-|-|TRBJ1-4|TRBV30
TGTGCCTGGAGTCTACCAGAAGCAACTAATGAAAAACTGTTTTTT
CAWSLPEATNEKLFF
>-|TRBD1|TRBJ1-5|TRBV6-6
TGTGCCAGCTCGGACAGGGGTAAGGCTTTTCAGCCCCAGCATTTT
CASSDRGKAFQPQHF
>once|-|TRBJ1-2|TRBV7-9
TGTGCCAGCAGCTTAGACGGGGCGGGGACGGAGGGCTACACCTTC
CASSLDGAGTEGYTF
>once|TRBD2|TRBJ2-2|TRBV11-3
TGTGCCAGCAGCTTAGAAGGACTAGCGGGAGTGTCTACCGGGGAGCTGTTTTTT
CASSLEGLAGVSTGELFF